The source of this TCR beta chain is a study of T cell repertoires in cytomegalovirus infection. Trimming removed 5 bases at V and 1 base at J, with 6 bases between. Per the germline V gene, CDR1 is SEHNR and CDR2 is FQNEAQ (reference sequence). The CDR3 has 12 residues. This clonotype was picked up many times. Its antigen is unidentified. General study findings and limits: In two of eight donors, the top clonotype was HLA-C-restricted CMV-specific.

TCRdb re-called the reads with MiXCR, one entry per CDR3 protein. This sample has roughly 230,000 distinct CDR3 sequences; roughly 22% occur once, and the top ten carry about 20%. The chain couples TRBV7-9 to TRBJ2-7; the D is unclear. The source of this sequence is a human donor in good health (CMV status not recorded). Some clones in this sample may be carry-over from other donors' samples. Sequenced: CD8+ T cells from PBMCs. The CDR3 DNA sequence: TGTGCCAGCAGCCCCCTGTCCTACGAGCAGTACTTC. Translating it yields CASSPLSYEQYF.